This T cell receptor beta chain was sequenced during a study of blood T cell repertoires in COVID-19. For the study at large: Researchers got acute and convalescent COVID-19 samples from the United States, Italy and Spain. PBMCs, B-cell-depleted T cells, or T cells were the source of the cDNA or gDNA that made up the material.

The data were produced by immunoSEQ multiplex PCR, yet TCRdb's version contains in-frame clones alone and is incomplete. Of a few hundred thousand clones detected, nearly 90% appear once; the ten largest clones hold approximately 2.1%. Seattle researchers signed up patients amid active infection and tracked them longitudinally. V shed 4 bases and J shed 3 bases, with 9 bases lying between them. Germline CDR1 and CDR2: LGHDT and YNNKEL (reference sequence). The CDR3 spans 13 residues. The chain combines TRBV3-1 (or the pseudogene TRBV3-2) with TRBJ2-5; no firm D call. The sequence came from a woman in her sixties with COVID-19, enrolled during active disease. The sample comprised peripheral blood. CDR3 protein: CASSPFAEETQYF. CDR3 nucleotides: TGTGCCAGCAGCCCGTTCGCAGAAGAGACCCAGTACTTC.